This TCR beta chain was obtained from a study of cytomegalovirus exposure and HLA in healthy donors. Across the whole study: From about 170 million T cells, an earlier analysis saw 90 million to 130 million unique TCR beta sequences. Study-wide results and caveats: Most TCR beta V segments were productive about 87% or about 30% of the time in an earlier analysis.

The study ran its PCR with 60 Vbeta and 13 Jbeta primers. In the authors' methods: As a later analysis found, there were 60 million to 90 million unique TCR beta chains, of which 8.5 million to 13 million were shared. The protocol was immunoSEQ multiplex PCR, while the TCRdb copy is restricted to in-frame clones and leaves out a portion. V and J calls and clone size are those listed in that table; D and trimming were worked out from the DNA. The sample comprises about 160,000 clones, 65% to 80% of which are singletons, and 4.3% rests with the top ten. In regard to this clone: What it binds is unknown.

CDR1 is PRHDT and CDR2 is FYEKMQ in the germline V gene (reference sequence). The ends were cut back, 7 bases at V and 4 bases at J, with 17 bases in the middle. The CDR3 totals 14 residues. The V call is TRBV13, the J call TRBJ2-7; possibly TRBD2 for D (5 bases). This clonotype originated in a man aged 35 to 55 in good health and CMV-seronegative. What was sequenced was PBMCs. CDR3 bases: TGTGCCAGCACCACGAGAGCGGAAAAATACGAGCAGTACTTC. Protein sequence: CASTTRAEKYEQYF.